These 32 T cell receptor beta chains share one sample of origin, sequenced in a study of Graves' ophthalmopathy and Graves' hyperthyroidism (dated by TCRdb to 2016 to 2019). TCRdb lists the instrument as Illumina HiSeq 2000. For repertoire sequencing, TCR beta CDR3 regions were amplified from RNA transcripts. The first round was an RT-PCR using HTBI primers with the Qiagen OneStep RT-PCR kit, and this first round was followed by a second-round multiplex PCR, then size selection and purification. TCRdb's own reprocessing of the public reads used fastp at Q25 and MiXCR and kept productive beta chains. Rows with one shared CDR3 protein collapse into an entry with the most common genes and DNA. A total of over a million distinct CDR3 sequences appear in this sample, roughly 35% of them only once. The top ten clonotypes cover approximately 10% of the sample. The sequenced material came from peripheral blood or thyroid tissue (not recorded which). These receptors came from an adult man with Graves' hyperthyroidism.

V is TRBV10-3 and J is TRBJ1-1; D is perhaps TRBD1 (5 bases). Looked up from germline, CDR1 is ENHRY and CDR2 is SYGVKD. V lost 3 bases and J 7 bases, leaving 18 bases between the germline ends. There are 15 residues in the CDR3. CDR3: CAISDPGRTLDEAFF. The CDR3, as DNA: TGTGCCATCAGTGACCCGGGCCGGACACTGGATGAAGCTTTCTTT.

The chain combines TRBV11-2 with TRBJ2-5, with D tentatively TRBD2 (5 bases). CDR1 and CDR2 (germline): SGHAT, FQNNGV. The length of the CDR3 is 14 residues. With 5 bases removed from V and 5 bases from J, the gap between germline ends came to 15 bases. CDR3 protein: CASSPLGGEETQYF. The CDR3 DNA sequence: TGTGCCAGCAGCCCACTAGGTGGCGAGGAGACCCAGTACTTC.

The CDR3 DNA sequence: TGCGCCAGCAGCTTGGAAAGGGCAGGGCAAACTGAAGCTTTCTTT. This sequence encodes CASSLERAGQTEAFF. V usage is TRBV5-1 and J usage is TRBJ1-1; D may be TRBD1 (5 bases). Germline V gene sequence: CDR1 SGHRS, CDR2 YFSETQ. The CDR3 loop spans 15 amino acids. Deletions cut 0 bases from V and 5 bases from J, with 14 bases between.

The CDR3 here is CASDEGRGKETQYF. For the CDR3, the DNA is TGTGCCAGCGACGAGGGCAGGGGAAAGGAGACCCAGTACTTC. This chain links TRBV2 with TRBJ2-5; maybe TRBD1 (6 bases). Between the trimmed V and J ends, which lost 8 bases and 5 bases, there was a span of 18 bases. Per germline, CDR1 SNHLY and CDR2 FYNNEI. CDR3 size: 14 residues.

The chain combines TRBV19 with TRBJ1-5, with D possibly TRBD1 on 5 matching bases. Germline assignment: CDR1 LNHDA and CDR2 SQIVND (reference sequence). The CDR3 spans 17 residues. The V end was cut by 5 bases, the J end by 2 bases, with 19 bases between. CDR3 bases: TGTGCCAGTAGTGCCGAGGGGAGAGGGAGGGGCAATCAGCCCCAGCATTTT. Protein: CASSAEGRGRGNQPQHF.

The V call is TRBV11-1, the J call TRBJ1-4, with D unclear. V shed 3 bases and J shed 8 bases, with 7 bases lying between them. Germline V gene sequence: CDR1 SGHAT, CDR2 FQDESV (reference sequence). CDR3 size: 12 residues. CDR3 residues: CASSFEWEKLFF. The CDR3 region has the DNA TGTGCCAGCAGCTTCGAGTGGGAAAAACTGTTTTTT.

This clonotype was counted many times. The V and J genes are TRBV29-1 and TRBJ2-7; D is undetermined. Germline assignment: CDR1 SQVTM and CDR2 ANQGSEA. The CDR3 runs to 12 residues. The germline V and J ends were trimmed by 4 bases and 0 bases, with 7 bases remaining between them. The CDR3 bases are TGCAGCGTTGGAGCCAGCTCCTACGAGCAGTACTTC. Translating it yields CSVGASSYEQYF.

This clonotype showed up just a few times. The V and J genes are TRBV3-1 and TRBJ2-5; the D is unclear. V lost 0 bases to trimming and J lost 1 base, with 9 bases between them. Germline loops: CDR1 LGHDT, CDR2 YNNKEL (reference sequence). The CDR3 sequence is 15 residues long. The CDR3 nucleotides are TGTGCCAGCAGCCAAGATCAGGAATCCCAAGAGACCCAGTACTTC. Encoded protein: CASSQDQESQETQYF.

The V call is TRBV20-1, the J call TRBJ2-5; 13 nucleotides match TRBD2. The CDR3 runs to 20 residues. V dropped 0 bases and J dropped 2; count of bases not matched to a gene: 15. CDR1 DFQATT and CDR2 SNEGSKA come from the germline V gene (reference sequence). The CDR3 region has the DNA TGCAGTGCTAGAGATGGCACCCCTGCGGGACTAGCGGGGCTGCAAGAGACCCAGTACTTC. Amino acid sequence: CSARDGTPAGLAGLQETQYF.

This clonotype was detected a few times. Since a much larger clone is just one base distant, this may be a read error. The chain uses TRBV19 and TRBJ1-2; 10 bases fit TRBD1. Germline V gives CDR1 LNHDA, CDR2 SQIVND (reference sequence). J was trimmed by 3 bases and V by 4 bases; bases with no gene match: 2. The CDR3 is 14 residues long. The CDR3 bases are TGTGCCAGTAGTACGGGACAGGGGTACTATGGCTACACCTTC. It encodes CASSTGQGYYGYTF.

The V and J genes are TRBV27 and TRBJ2-2; D might be TRBD2 (6 bases). Germline assignment: CDR1 MNHEY and CDR2 SMNVEV (reference sequence). V dropped 2 bases and J dropped 7 bases, with 17 bases sitting between them. The CDR3 sequence is 16 residues long. CDR3 coding DNA: TGTGCCAGCAGTTTAAATCCGCGGGGCAAACACGGGGAGCTGTTTTTT. As protein: CASSLNPRGKHGELFF.

Points on this clonotype: The junction departs from germline at one end; a sequencing error may be responsible. The chain combines TRBV6-1 with TRBJ2-5; the D is unclear. Germline CDR1 reads MNHNS; CDR2 reads SASEGT. This CDR3 is 14 amino acids long. The CDR3 coding sequence is TGTGCCAGCAGTTTTTTGGGAATCCAAGTGACCCAGTACTTC. It translates to CASSFLGIQVTQYF.

The CDR3 region is CSRTGSNTEAFF. The CDR3 DNA reads as TGCAGCAGAACAGGATCGAACACTGAAGCTTTCTTT. This chain uses TRBV29-1 with TRBJ1-1; maybe TRBD1 (5 bases). The germline V and J ends were trimmed by 8 bases and 1 base, with 11 bases remaining between them. CDR3 size: 12 residues. CDR1 is SQVTM and CDR2 is ANQGSEA in the germline V gene.

This clonotype has a single count. A read error may be the cause here, since a much bigger clone is one base away. The chain couples TRBV5-1 to TRBJ1-2; D is perhaps TRBD1 (6 bases). This CDR3 is 15 amino acids long. V was shortened by 0 bases and J by 6 bases, with 15 bases between the two germline ends. Per germline, CDR1 SGHRS and CDR2 YFSETQ. The CDR3 sequence is CASSLETGTTDGYTF. The CDR3 DNA is TGCGCCAGCAGCTTGGAGACCGGGACAACGGATGGCTACACCTTC.

This clonotype was seen a handful of times. The chain is built from TRBV4-2 and TRBJ1-6; D remains unclear. Germline V gives CDR1 LGHNA, CDR2 YNFKEQ. V lost 0 bases and J lost 11, with 11 bases in between. The CDR3 has 14 amino acids. The chain's CDR3 is CASSQDIGSPPLHF. Written as DNA, the CDR3 is TGTGCCAGCAGCCAAGATATAGGGTCGCCACCCCTCCACTTT.

This clonotype was recorded many times. As DNA, the CDR3 is TGTGCCAGCAGTGCGGCAGGGATACGCAATCAGCCCCAGCATTTT. Translated: CASSAAGIRNQPQHF. This rearrangement joins TRBV6-5 to TRBJ1-5, with TRBD1 as a possible D gene (5 bases). V dropped 5 bases and J dropped 2 bases, with 13 bases sitting between them. This CDR3 region has 15 residues. The germline V gene has CDR1 MNHEY and CDR2 SVGAGI.

The chain has TRBV7-9 and TRBJ2-7; D may be TRBD1 (5 bases). There are 12 residues in the CDR3. V was clipped by 4 bases and J by 6 bases, with 10 bases between them. Looked up from germline, CDR1 is SEHNR and CDR2 is FQNEAQ (reference sequence). CDR3 in DNA: TGTGCCAGCAGCTCCAGACAGCTCGAGCAGTACTTC. It codes for CASSSRQLEQYF.

This clonotype came up a few times. The chain couples TRBV20-1 to TRBJ2-5; 10 nucleotides match TRBD2. The CDR3 runs 13 residues. Trimming at V came to 3 bases and at J to 2 bases, leaving 0 bases not matched to a gene. CDR1 is DFQATT, CDR2 SNEGSKA, per germline (reference sequence). The CDR3 DNA reads as TGCAGTGCTAGGGGACTAGCGCAAGAGACCCAGTACTTC. Protein sequence: CSARGLAQETQYF.

This clonotype was found many times. The V and J genes are TRBV29-1 and TRBJ1-1; TRBD1 matches at 8 bases. Germline V lookup: CDR1 SQVTM, CDR2 ANQGSEA. The CDR3 spans 13 residues. V lost 8 bases, J lost 3 bases, and 8 bases stayed unmatched. CDR3 sequence (DNA): TGCAGCACAGGACAGGGTCCGGACACTGAAGCTTTCTTT. Translation: CSTGQGPDTEAFF.

This clonotype was counted only a few times. The chain carries TRBV6-5 and TRBJ2-7; D perhaps matches TRBD2 (5 bases). The CDR3 loop spans 13 amino acids. Germline CDR1 and CDR2: MNHEY and SVGAGI. The V end was cut by 3 bases, the J end by 1 base, with 7 bases between. The CDR3 DNA follows: TGTGCCAGCAGTTATAGGGAGTCCTACGAGCAGTACTTC. This translates into CASSYRESYEQYF.

The V gene is TRBV7-2, the J gene TRBJ2-5, with TRBD2 matching 10 bases. The V gene end was trimmed by 1 base and the J gene end by 5 bases; junction bases not matched to a gene: 16. Germline values: CDR1 SGHTA, CDR2 FQGNSA. The CDR3 extends over 19 amino acids. CDR3 region: CASSLVRGLAGAGIETQYF. DNA for the CDR3: TGTGCCAGCAGCTTAGTCCGAGGCCTAGCGGGAGCGGGTATCGAGACCCAGTACTTC.

This clonotype was observed many times. The chain combines TRBV7-8 with TRBJ2-5; 7 bases map to TRBD2. CDR3 length: 15 residues. V lost 5 bases to trimming and J lost 4 bases; unmatched junction nucleotides: 10. The germline CDR1 and CDR2 sequences are SGHVS and FQNEAQ. CDR3 amino acids: CASSRGEGRAETQYF. The CDR3 DNA sequence: TGTGCCAGCAGCCGGGGGGAGGGGCGGGCAGAGACCCAGTACTTC.

A few counts support this clonotype. The chain uses TRBV10-3 and TRBJ2-2, with D possibly matching TRBD1 (5 bases). Germline lookup yields CDR1 ENHRY and CDR2 SYGVKD. There are 17 residues in the CDR3. Trimming took 2 bases from V and 6 from J, leaving 19 bases between them. In DNA form, the CDR3 reads TGTGCCATCAGTGAGGTCTGGGGCCTAGATTTCGCCGGGGAGCTGTTTTTT. Protein product: CAISEVWGLDFAGELFF.

This clonotype was counted ten times or more. This sequence joins TRBV4-1 and TRBJ2-5; 9 nucleotides align to TRBD1. The germline CDR1 and CDR2 sequences are MGHRA and YSYEKL. This CDR3 has 15 amino acids. With V trimmed by 3 bases and J by 0 bases, 2 bases remained unmatched. The CDR3 here is CASSQWTGDQETQYF. The CDR3 nucleotides are TGCGCCAGCAGCCAGTGGACAGGGGACCAAGAGACCCAGTACTTC.

Ten or more counts support this clonotype. The chain carries TRBV15 and TRBJ2-7; D gene uncertain. In germline, CDR1 is LNHNV, CDR2 YYDKDF (reference sequence). The CDR3 runs to 16 residues. V gave up 0 bases and J gave up 0 bases, with 12 bases separating them. The CDR3 sequence is CATSRDPPPSSYEQYF. CDR3 DNA: TGTGCCACCAGCAGAGACCCCCCTCCAAGCTCCTACGAGCAGTACTTC.

This clonotype was seen repeatedly, ten times or more. The chain employs TRBV19 and TRBJ1-1; D is uncertain. The CDR3 runs 13 residues. Germline CDR1 LNHDA, CDR2 SQIVND (reference sequence). Trimming shortened V by 4 bases and J by 4 bases, and 10 bases separated the two germline ends. The CDR3 loop reads CASSTPGTTEAFF. Here the CDR3 DNA reads TGTGCCAGTAGTACCCCAGGAACCACTGAAGCTTTCTTT. The full variable domain, in which reference TRBV19 and TRBJ1-1 provide the parts outside the CDR3, is DGGITQSPKYLFRKEGQNVTLSCEQNLNHDAMYWYRQDPGQGLRLIYYSQIVNDFQKGDIAEGYSVSREKKESFPLTVTSAQKNPTAFYLCASSTPGTTEAFFGQGTRLTVV.

This clonotype was counted at least ten times. This chain connects TRBV20-1 to TRBJ2-7; D is unclear. Trimming pared 4 bases from V and 0 bases from J, leaving 10 bases between. The CDR3 has 13 residues. Germline values: CDR1 DFQATT, CDR2 SNEGSKA (reference sequence). The CDR3 DNA is TGCAGTGCTACGCTCCAGAGCTCCTACGAGCAGTACTTC. This encodes CSATLQSSYEQYF.

The rearrangement joins TRBV10-2 to TRBJ2-5; D perhaps matches TRBD2 (6 bases). CDR1 and CDR2 (germline): WSHSY, SAAADI. CDR3 length: 14 amino acids. V was trimmed by 2 bases and J by 4 bases, leaving 11 bases between them. CDR3 DNA: TGCGCCAGCAGTGAGGGGGGGTACCGAGAGACCCAGTACTTC. This sequence encodes CASSEGGYRETQYF.

On this clonotype: A single base separates this from a much larger clone, so it may be a read error. The chain recombines TRBV29-1 with TRBJ1-2, with TRBD1 matching 9 bases. Germline V gene lookup returns CDR1 SQVTM and CDR2 ANQGSEA. This CDR3 is 12 amino acids long. Trimming cost V 8 bases and J 3 bases; bases outside gene matches: 4. The CDR3: CSYRQGDYGYTF. The CDR3 DNA reads TGCAGCTACCGACAGGGGGACTATGGCTACACCTTC.

This clonotype has at least ten counts. This chain connects TRBV7-8 to TRBJ1-4, with TRBD1 matching 7 bases. This CDR3 is built from 16 residues. Germline lookup yields CDR1 SGHVS and CDR2 FQNEAQ. With 5 bases clipped from V and 5 bases from J, the junction kept 11 bases outside the gene matches. The CDR3 region has the DNA TGTGCCAGCAGCCCAGACCTGGGACAGACGAATGAAAAACTGTTTTTT. This translates into CASSPDLGQTNEKLFF.

The gene calls are TRBV4-2 and TRBJ1-1, with a possible D match to TRBD1 (5 bases). The germline CDR1 and CDR2 sequences are LGHNA and YNFKEQ. This CDR3 comprises 13 residues. Trimming took off 3 bases at V and 6 bases at J, with 11 bases between the two ends. The CDR3 sequence: CASSQGLAPEAFF. The CDR3 region has the DNA TGTGCCAGCAGCCAGGGACTTGCGCCTGAAGCTTTCTTT.

This chain links TRBV30 with TRBJ1-6; 10 bases align to TRBD1. The CDR3 is 12 amino acids. The junction had 2 bases not matched to a gene; V was cut back by 7 bases and J by 8 bases. Germline CDR1 and CDR2: GTSNPN and SVGIG (reference sequence). CDR3 coding DNA: TGTGCCTCCGGGACAGGGGATTCACCCCTCCACTTT. It encodes CASGTGDSPLHF.